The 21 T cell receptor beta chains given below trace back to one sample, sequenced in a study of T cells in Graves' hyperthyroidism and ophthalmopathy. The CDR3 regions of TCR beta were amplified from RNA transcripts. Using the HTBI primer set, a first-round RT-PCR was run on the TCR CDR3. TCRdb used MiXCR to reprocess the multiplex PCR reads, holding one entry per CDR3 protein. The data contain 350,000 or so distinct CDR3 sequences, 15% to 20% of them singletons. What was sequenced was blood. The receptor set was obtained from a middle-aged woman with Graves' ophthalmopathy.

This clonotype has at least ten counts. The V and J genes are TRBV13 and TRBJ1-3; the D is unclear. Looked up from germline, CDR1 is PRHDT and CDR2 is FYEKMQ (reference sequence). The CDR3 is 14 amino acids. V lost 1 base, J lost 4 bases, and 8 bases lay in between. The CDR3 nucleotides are TGTGCCAGCAGCTTAGTCAGCATGGGAAACACCATATATTTT. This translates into CASSLVSMGNTIYF.

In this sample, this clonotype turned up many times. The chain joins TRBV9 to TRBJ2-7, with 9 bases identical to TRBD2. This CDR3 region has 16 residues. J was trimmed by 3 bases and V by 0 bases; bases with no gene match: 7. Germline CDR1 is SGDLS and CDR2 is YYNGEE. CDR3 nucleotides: TGTGCCAGCAGCGTAGGTTCCCTAGCGGGATACTACGAGCAGTACTTC. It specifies CASSVGSLAGYYEQYF. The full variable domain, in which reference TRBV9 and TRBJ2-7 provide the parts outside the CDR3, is DSGVTQTPKHLITATGQRVTLRCSPRSGDLSVYWYQQSLDQGLQFLIQYYNGEERAKGNILERFSAQQFPDLHSELNLSSLELGDSALYFCASSVGSLAGYYEQYFGPGTRLTVT.

The CDR3 DNA reads TGTGCCAGCAGTTACTCGGTGGGACTAGCGGGAGATTCGGACGAGCAGTACTTC. Translating it yields CASSYSVGLAGDSDEQYF. The chain joins TRBV6-2 or TRBV6-3 to TRBJ2-7; 14 nucleotides align to TRBD2. This CDR3 region has 18 residues. CDR1 and CDR2 (germline): MNHEY, SVGEGT. V gave up 0 bases and J gave up 5 bases; unmatched junction bases: 9.

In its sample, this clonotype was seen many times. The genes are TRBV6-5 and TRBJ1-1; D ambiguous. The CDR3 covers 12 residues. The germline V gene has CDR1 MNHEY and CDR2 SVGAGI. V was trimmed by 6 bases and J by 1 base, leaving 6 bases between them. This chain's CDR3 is CASSRQNTEAFF. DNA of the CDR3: TGTGCCAGCAGCCGACAGAACACTGAAGCTTTCTTT.

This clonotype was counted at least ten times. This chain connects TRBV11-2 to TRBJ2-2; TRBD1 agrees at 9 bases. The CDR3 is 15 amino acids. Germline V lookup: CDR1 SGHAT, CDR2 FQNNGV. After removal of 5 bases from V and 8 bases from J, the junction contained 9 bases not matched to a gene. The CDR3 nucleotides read TGTGCCAGCAGCCGTACAGGGGGCGCTCGAGGGGAGCTGTTTTTT. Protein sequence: CASSRTGGARGELFF. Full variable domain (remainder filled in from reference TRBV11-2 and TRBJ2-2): EAGVAQSPRYKIIEKRQSVAFWCNPISGHATLYWYQQILGQGPKLLIQFQNNGVVDDSQLPKDRFSAERLKGVDSTLKIQPAKLEDSAVYLCASSRTGGARGELFFGEGSRLTVL.

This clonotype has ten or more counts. The CDR3 sequence is CAWSVGGSLNGELFF. The CDR3 DNA sequence: TGTGCCTGGAGTGTAGGCGGGAGTTTGAACGGGGAGCTGTTTTTT. The rearrangement uses TRBV30 and TRBJ2-2; TRBD2 matches at 7 bases. The CDR3 consists of 15 residues. Germline CDR1 GTSNPN, CDR2 SVGIG (reference sequence). The ends lost 0 bases at V and 7 bases at J; junction bases unmatched: 8.

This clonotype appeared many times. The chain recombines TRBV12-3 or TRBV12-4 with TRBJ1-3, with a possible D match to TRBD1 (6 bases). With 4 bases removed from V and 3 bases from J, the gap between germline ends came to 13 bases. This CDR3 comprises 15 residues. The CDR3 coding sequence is TGTGCCAGCAGTTGCACAGGGTCTTTTGGAAACACCATATATTTT. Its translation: CASSCTGSFGNTIYF.

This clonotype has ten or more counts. The CDR3: CASSARSNYGYTF. The CDR3 DNA is TGCGCCAGCAGCGCCAGGTCGAACTATGGCTACACCTTC. The rearrangement links TRBV5-1 to TRBJ1-2, with D unresolved. V was trimmed by 4 bases and J by 2 bases, leaving 9 bases between them. Germline CDR1 SGHRS, CDR2 YFSETQ. There are 13 residues in the CDR3.

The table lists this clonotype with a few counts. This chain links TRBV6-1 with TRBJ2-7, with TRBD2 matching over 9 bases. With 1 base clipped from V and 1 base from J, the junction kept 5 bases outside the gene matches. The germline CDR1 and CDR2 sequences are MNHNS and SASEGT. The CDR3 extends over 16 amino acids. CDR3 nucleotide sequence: TGTGCCAGCAGTGAAGTCCTAGCGGGGATATCCTACGAGCAGTACTTC. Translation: CASSEVLAGISYEQYF.

CDR3 DNA: TGTGCCAGCAGCGTGATGTCAGGCAGCTCCTACGAGCAGTACTTC. Translation gives CASSVMSGSSYEQYF. The chain has TRBV9 and TRBJ2-7, with D unclear. V was pared by 2 bases and J by 0 bases, with 12 bases between. This CDR3 has 15 amino acids. Germline V gene lookup returns CDR1 SGDLS and CDR2 YYNGEE. The full variable domain, rest sourced from reference TRBV9 and TRBJ2-7, is DSGVTQTPKHLITATGQRVTLRCSPRSGDLSVYWYQQSLDQGLQFLIQYYNGEERAKGNILERFSAQQFPDLHSELNLSSLELGDSALYFCASSVMSGSSYEQYFGPGTRLTVT.

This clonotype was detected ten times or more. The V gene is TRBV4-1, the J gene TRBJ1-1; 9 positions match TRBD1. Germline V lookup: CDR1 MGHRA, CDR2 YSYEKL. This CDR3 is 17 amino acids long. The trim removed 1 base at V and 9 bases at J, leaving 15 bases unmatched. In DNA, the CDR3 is TGCGCCAGCAGCCAAGGGGTCGTCCTGGACAGGGGTCGACAAGCTTTCTTT. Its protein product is CASSQGVVLDRGRQAFF.

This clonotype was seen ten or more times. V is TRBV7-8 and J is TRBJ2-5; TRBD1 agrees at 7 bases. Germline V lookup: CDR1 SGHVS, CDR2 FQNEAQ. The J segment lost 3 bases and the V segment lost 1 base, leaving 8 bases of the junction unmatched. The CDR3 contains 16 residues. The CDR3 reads CASSLVTGTAEETQYF. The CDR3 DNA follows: TGTGCCAGCAGCTTAGTCACCGGGACAGCAGAAGAGACCCAGTACTTC.

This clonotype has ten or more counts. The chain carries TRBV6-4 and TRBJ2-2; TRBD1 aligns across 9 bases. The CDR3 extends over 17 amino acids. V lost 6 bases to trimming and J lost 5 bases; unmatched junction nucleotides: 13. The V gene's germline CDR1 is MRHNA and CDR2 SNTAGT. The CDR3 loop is CASRPRTGTGPTGELFF. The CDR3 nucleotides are TGTGCCAGCAGACCACGGACCGGGACAGGGCCTACCGGGGAGCTGTTTTTT.

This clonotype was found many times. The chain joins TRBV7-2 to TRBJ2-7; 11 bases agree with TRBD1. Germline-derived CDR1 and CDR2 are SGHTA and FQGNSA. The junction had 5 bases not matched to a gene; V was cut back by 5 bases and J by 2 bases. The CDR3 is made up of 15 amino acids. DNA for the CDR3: TGTGCCAGCAGCGCCAGGACAGGGGGCCCCTACGAGCAGTACTTC. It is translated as CASSARTGGPYEQYF.

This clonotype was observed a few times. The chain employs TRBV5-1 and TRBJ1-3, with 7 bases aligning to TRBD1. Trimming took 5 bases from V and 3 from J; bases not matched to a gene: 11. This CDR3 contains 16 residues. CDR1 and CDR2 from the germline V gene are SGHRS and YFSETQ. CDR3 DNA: TGCGCCAGCAGATTAACTACAGGGGACGGTGGAAACACCATATATTTT. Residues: CASRLTTGDGGNTIYF.

Here the CDR3 reads CASRFTGLYEQYF. DNA of the CDR3: TGTGCCAGCAGATTTACAGGTCTCTACGAGCAGTACTTC. V and J are TRBV6-2 or TRBV6-3 and TRBJ2-7, with D possibly being TRBD1 (5 bases). The germline V gene encodes CDR1 MNHEY and CDR2 SVGEGT. V lost 6 bases and J lost 3, with 12 bases in between. The CDR3 sequence is 13 residues long.

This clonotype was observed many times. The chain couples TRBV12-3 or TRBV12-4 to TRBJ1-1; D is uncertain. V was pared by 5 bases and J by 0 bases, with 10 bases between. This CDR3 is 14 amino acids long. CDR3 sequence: CASSGLLMNTEAFF. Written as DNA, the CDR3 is TGTGCCAGCAGTGGCCTACTCATGAACACTGAAGCTTTCTTT.

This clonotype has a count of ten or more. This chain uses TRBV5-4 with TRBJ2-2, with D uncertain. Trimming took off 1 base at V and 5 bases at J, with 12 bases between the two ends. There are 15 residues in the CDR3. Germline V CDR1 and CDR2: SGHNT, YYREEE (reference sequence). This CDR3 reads CASSLYVGETGELFF. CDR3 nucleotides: TGTGCCAGCAGCTTGTATGTCGGTGAGACCGGGGAGCTGTTTTTT.

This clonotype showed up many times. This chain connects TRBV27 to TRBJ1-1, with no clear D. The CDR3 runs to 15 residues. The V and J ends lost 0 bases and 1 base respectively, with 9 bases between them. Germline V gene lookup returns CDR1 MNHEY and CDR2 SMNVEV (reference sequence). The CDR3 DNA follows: TGTGCCAGCAGTTTATCGATTACGAGGAACACTGAAGCTTTCTTT. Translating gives CASSLSITRNTEAFF.

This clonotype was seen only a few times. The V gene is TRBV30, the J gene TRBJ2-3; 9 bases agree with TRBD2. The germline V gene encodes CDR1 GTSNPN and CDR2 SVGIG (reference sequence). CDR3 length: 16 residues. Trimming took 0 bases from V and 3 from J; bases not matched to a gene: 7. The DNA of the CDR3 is TGTGCCTGGAGTGTTGAAGCGGGAGGAGGAACAGATACGCAGTATTTT. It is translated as CAWSVEAGGGTDTQYF.

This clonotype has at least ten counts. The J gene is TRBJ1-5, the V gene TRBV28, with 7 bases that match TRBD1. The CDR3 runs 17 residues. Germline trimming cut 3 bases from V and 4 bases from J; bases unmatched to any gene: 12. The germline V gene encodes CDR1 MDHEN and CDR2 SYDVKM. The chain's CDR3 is CASSLTQWDSSNQPQHF. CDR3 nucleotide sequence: TGTGCCAGCAGTTTGACTCAGTGGGACAGTTCAAATCAGCCCCAGCATTTT.